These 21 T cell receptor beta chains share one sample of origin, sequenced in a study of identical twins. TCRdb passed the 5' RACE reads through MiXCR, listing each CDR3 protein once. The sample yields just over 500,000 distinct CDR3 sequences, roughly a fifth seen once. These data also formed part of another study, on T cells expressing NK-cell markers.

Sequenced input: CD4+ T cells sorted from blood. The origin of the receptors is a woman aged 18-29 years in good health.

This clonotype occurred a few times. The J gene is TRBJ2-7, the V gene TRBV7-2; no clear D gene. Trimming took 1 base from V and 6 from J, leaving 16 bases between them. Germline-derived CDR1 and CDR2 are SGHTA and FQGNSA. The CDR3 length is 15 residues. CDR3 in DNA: TGTGCCAGCAGCTTAGTGTTTCCTAACCTAGGCGAGCAGTACTTC. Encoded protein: CASSLVFPNLGEQYF.

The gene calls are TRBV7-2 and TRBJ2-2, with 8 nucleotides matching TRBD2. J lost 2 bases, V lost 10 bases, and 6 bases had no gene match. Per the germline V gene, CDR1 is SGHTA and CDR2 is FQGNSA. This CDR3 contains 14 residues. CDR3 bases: TGTGCCACCGGAGCGGGAGTCAACACCGGGGAGCTGTTTTTT. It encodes CATGAGVNTGELFF.

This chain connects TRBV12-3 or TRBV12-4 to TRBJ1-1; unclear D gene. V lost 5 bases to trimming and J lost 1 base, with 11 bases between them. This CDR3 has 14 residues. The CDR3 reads CASSAAAGNTEAFF. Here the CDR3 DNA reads TGTGCCAGCAGTGCGGCTGCCGGGAACACTGAAGCTTTCTTT.

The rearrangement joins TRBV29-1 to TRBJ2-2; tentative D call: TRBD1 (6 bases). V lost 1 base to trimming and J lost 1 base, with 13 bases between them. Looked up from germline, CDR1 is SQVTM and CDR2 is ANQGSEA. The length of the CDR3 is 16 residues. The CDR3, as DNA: TGCAGCGTTGAAGCATCCGGGACATTGAACACCGGGGAGCTGTTTTTT. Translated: CSVEASGTLNTGELFF.

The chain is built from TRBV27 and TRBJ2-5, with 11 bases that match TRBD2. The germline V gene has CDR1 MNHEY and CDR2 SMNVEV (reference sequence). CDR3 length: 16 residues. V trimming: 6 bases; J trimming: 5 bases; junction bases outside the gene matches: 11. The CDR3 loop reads CASSPLRLAGKETQYF. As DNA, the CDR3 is TGTGCCAGCAGCCCGCTCCGACTAGCGGGAAAGGAGACCCAGTACTTC.

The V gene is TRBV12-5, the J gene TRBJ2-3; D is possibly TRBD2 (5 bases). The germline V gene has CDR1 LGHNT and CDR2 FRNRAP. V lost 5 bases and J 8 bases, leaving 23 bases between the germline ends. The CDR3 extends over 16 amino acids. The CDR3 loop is CASGLTRTQTVGTQYF. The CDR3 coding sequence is TGTGCTAGTGGTCTGACCCGGACTCAGACGGTGGGTACGCAGTATTTT.

CDR3: CASSRRSGTPHNEQFF. DNA for the CDR3: TGTGCCAGCAGCCGACGATCCGGGACTCCACACAATGAGCAGTTCTTC. The V call is TRBV11-2, the J call TRBJ2-1; possible D gene TRBD2, 6 bases. The germline V gene encodes CDR1 SGHAT and CDR2 FQNNGV. V shed 5 bases and J shed 5 bases, with 19 bases lying between them. This CDR3 is 16 amino acids long.

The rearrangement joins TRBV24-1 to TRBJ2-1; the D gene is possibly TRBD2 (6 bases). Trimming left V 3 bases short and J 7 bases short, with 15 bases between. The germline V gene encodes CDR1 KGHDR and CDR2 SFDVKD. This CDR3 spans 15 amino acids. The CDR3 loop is CATSDPLSGANEQFF. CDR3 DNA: TGTGCCACCAGTGATCCGCTATCGGGAGCAAATGAGCAGTTCTTC.

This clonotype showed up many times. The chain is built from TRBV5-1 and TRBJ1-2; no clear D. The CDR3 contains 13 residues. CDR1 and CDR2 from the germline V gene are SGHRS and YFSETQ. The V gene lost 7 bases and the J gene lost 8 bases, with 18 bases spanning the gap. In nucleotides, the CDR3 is TGCGCCAGCGGGGAGGATCCGGGGTACGGCTACACCTTC. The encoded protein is CASGEDPGYGYTF.

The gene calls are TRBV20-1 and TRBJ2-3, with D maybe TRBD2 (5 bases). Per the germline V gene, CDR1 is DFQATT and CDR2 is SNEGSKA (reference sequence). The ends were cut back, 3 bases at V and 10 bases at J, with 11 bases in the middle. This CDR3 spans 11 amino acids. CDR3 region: CSASKAGAQYF. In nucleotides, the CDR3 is TGCAGTGCTAGTAAGGCGGGTGCGCAGTATTTT.

Here the CDR3 reads CSAPQGGVETQYF. In nucleotides, the CDR3 is TGCAGTGCTCCCCAGGGGGGCGTAGAGACCCAGTACTTC. The chain employs TRBV20-1 and TRBJ2-5, with a weak D call TRBD1 (7 bases). Per germline, CDR1 DFQATT and CDR2 SNEGSKA (reference sequence). The CDR3 totals 13 residues. With 5 bases removed from V and 4 bases from J, the gap between germline ends came to 14 bases.

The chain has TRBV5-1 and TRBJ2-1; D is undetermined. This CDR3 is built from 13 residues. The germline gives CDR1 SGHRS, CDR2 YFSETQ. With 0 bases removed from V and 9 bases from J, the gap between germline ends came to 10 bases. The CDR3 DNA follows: TGCGCCAGCAGCTTGGACCGCTTGAGTGAGCAGTTCTTC. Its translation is CASSLDRLSEQFF.

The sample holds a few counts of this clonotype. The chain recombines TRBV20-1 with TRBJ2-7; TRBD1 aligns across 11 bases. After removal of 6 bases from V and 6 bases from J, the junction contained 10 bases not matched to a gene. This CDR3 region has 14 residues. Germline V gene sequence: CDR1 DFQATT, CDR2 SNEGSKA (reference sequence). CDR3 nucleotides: TGCAGTGCCTCTCCGGGACAGGGGGGTGTCGAGCAGTACTTC. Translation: CSASPGQGGVEQYF.

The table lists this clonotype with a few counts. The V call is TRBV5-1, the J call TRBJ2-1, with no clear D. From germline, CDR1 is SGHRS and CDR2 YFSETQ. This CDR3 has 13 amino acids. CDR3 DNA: TGCGCTTCTGGGGATTTGAACTACAATGAGCAGTTCTTC. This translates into CASGDLNYNEQFF.

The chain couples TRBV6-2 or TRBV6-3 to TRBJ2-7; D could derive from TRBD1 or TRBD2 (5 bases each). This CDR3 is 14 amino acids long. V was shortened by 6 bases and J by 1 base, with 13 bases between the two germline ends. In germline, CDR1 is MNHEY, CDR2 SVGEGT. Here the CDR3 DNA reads TGTGCCAGCAGAGAACCCGGGGCGTCCTACGAGCAGTACTTC. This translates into CASREPGASYEQYF.

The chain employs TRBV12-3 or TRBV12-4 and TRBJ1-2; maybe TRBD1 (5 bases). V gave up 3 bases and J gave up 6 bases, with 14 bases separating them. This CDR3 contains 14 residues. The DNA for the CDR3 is TGTGCCAGCAGTTTGCGGCAGGGAGGGGATGGCTACACCTTC. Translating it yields CASSLRQGGDGYTF.

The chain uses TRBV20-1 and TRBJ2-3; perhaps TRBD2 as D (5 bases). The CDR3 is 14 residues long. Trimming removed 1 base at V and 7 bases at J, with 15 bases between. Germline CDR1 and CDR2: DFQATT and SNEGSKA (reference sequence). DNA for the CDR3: TGCAGTGCTAGAGTGGAGACTAAGGGAAATACGCAGTATTTT. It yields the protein CSARVETKGNTQYF.

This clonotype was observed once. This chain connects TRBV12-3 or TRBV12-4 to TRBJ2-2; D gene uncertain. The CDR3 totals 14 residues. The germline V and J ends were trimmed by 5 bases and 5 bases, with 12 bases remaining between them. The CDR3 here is CASSRQEKTGELFF. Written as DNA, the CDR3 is TGTGCCAGCAGTCGTCAGGAAAAGACCGGGGAGCTGTTTTTT.

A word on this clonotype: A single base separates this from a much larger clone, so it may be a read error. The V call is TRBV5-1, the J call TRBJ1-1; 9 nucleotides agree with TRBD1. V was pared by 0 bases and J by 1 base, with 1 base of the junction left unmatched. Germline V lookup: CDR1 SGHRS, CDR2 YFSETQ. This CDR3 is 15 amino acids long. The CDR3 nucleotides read TGCGCCAGCAGCTTGGAGGGACAGGGGAACACTGAAGCTTTCTTT. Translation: CASSLEGQGNTEAFF.

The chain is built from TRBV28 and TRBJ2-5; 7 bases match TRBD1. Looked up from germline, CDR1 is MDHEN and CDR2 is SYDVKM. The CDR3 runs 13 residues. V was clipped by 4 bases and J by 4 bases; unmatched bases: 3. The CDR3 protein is CASSSTGVETQYF. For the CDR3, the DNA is TGTGCCAGCAGTTCCACAGGGGTAGAGACCCAGTACTTC. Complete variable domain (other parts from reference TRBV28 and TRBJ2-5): DVKVTQSSRYLVKRTGEKVFLECVQDMDHENMFWYRQDPGLGLRLIYFSYDVKMKEKGDIPEGYSVSREKKERFSLILESASTNQTSMYLCASSSTGVETQYFGPGTRLLVL.

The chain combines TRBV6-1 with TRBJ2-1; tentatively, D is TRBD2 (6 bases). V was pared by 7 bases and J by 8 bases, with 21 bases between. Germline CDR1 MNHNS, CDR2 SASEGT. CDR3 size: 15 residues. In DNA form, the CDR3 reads TGTGCCAGCACATACAGGCAGGGTCGGAGGGATGAGCAGTTCTTC. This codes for CASTYRQGRRDEQFF.